The clone carrying this T cell receptor beta chain turned up a few times. CDR1 MGHDK and CDR2 SYGVNS come from the germline V gene. With V trimmed by 3 bases and J by 5 bases, 17 bases remained unmatched. The CDR3 loop spans 21 amino acids. Ophthalmopathic donors had moderate-to-severe activity, CAS ≥3 and NOSPECS ≥4, with disease that had lasted under 3 months. This sample is part of a study of Graves' ophthalmopathy and Graves' hyperthyroidism. Study context: Sampling took place at initial diagnosis, with peripheral blood obtained before any treatment.

RNA transcripts were the source from which TCR beta CDR3 regions were amplified. HTBI primers served in a first-round RT-PCR, which a second-round multiplex PCR followed. TCRdb used MiXCR to reprocess the multiplex PCR reads, holding one entry per CDR3 protein. The table has more than 550,000 distinct CDR3 sequences, about two fifths seen once. The sequenced sample consisted of peripheral blood. The sequence derives from an adult man with Graves' ophthalmopathy. V is TRBV25-1 and J is TRBJ2-3, with 16 bases aligning to TRBD2. As DNA, the CDR3 is TGTGCCAGCAGTGAGAGGTATTTGGGACTAGCGGGGGGGCCATTGGAAGATACGCAGTATTTT. Translated, it gives CASSERYLGLAGGPLEDTQYF.